This T cell receptor beta chain was identified during a study of human T cells and chemical hapten exposure. Germline V lookup: CDR1 SGDLS, CDR2 YYNGEE. The CDR3 consists of 15 residues. V lost 0 bases and J lost 1, with 10 bases in between. TCRdb independently ran MiXCR on the RACE reads; one entry per CDR3 protein. The table lists 280,000 or so distinct CDR3 sequences, over 7.5% of them singletons. Time point here: pre-sensitization, week 0. Treatment noted: therapeutic diphenylcyclopropenone sensitization with weekly scalp DPC. Prior to each patch test being applied, blood was drawn. In this sample, this clonotype turned up many times.

The sequence was obtained from a man between 18 and 35 years old with alopecia areata. Some clones in this sample may be carry-over from other donors' samples. This chain connects TRBV9 to TRBJ1-1; D is possibly TRBD1 (5 bases). The sample here was whole blood, taken in connection with sensitization to the hapten diphenylcyclopropenone (DPC). In DNA form, the CDR3 reads TGTGCCAGCAGCGTAGATCCCCAGGGGAACACTGAAGCTTTCTTT. It yields the protein CASSVDPQGNTEAFF.